These 2 T cell receptor beta chains were sequenced from one sample in a study of T cells after yellow fever vaccination. TCRdb reprocessed the 5' RACE reads via MiXCR and lists one record per CDR3 protein. The data hold under 200,000 distinct CDR3 sequences, with 9.5% to 11% observed a single time. The starting material was CD8+ T cells sorted from PBMCs, obtained 15 days after the yellow fever booster vaccination. Source of these receptors: a man aged 18 to 30 who received the YFV17D yellow fever vaccine.

This clonotype was seen only a few times. The J gene is TRBJ2-2, the V gene TRBV29-1, with unresolved D. The CDR3 covers 13 residues. Germline V CDR1 and CDR2: SQVTM, ANQGSEA. The V and J ends lost 7 bases and 0 bases respectively, with 9 bases between them. In nucleotides, the CDR3 is TGCAGCGCCGACTCTCCGAACACCGGGGAGCTGTTTTTT. The encoded protein is CSADSPNTGELFF.

The chain links TRBV4-3 to TRBJ2-3, with a possible D match to TRBD1 (5 bases). CDR1 is LGHNA and CDR2 is YSLEER in the germline V gene. The CDR3 covers 18 residues. The V end was cut by 0 bases, the J end by 0 bases, with 16 bases between. The CDR3 reads CASSQDSPLSGSTDTQYF. The CDR3 DNA follows: TGCGCCAGCAGCCAAGATTCTCCCTTGTCAGGGAGCACAGATACGCAGTATTTT.